The T cell receptor beta chain described here comes from a study of OX40 agonist ivuxolimab in advanced cancers. Overall study context: Partial responses were achieved by three patients, one with hepatocellular carcinoma and two with cutaneous melanoma.

Study-wide results and caveats: Expanded peripheral T cells had an undetermined antigen specificity. In the 0.1-3.0 mg/kg groups, partial responders showed among the lowest expansion.

About this clone: The antigen remains undetermined.

Clones were read by immunoSEQ multiplex PCR, and TCRdb kept only the in-frame ones, dropping some. Of tens of thousands of clones listed, 80% to 90% are singletons. Germline V gene lookup returns CDR1 MGHDK and CDR2 SYGVNS. The CDR3 spans 15 residues. The J segment lost 2 bases and the V segment lost 4 bases, leaving 6 bases of the junction unmatched. The chain has TRBV25-1 and TRBJ2-3; 7 nucleotides line up with TRBD1. The sequence was obtained from an adult with an advanced solid tumor such as melanoma, head and neck, liver or kidney cancer. Sample: CD4+ or CD8+ T cells sorted from blood, taken in a trial of the OX40 agonist ivuxolimab. The DNA for the CDR3 is TGTGCCAGCAGTGCGAAAGGACAGGTCACAGATACGCAGTATTTT. The encoded protein is CASSAKGQVTDTQYF. Full variable domain (missing parts from reference TRBV25-1 and TRBJ2-3): EADIYQTPRYLVIGTGKKITLECSQTMGHDKMYWYQQDPGMELHLIHYSYGVNSTEKGDLSSESTVSRIRTEHFPLTLESARPSHTSQYLCASSAKGQVTDTQYFGPGTRLTVL.